These 13 T cell receptor beta chains were all obtained from the same sample, sequenced in a study of identical twins. TCRdb called the 5' RACE reads again in MiXCR, with one record for every CDR3 protein. This sample has about 450,000 distinct CDR3 sequences, with approximately 18% found just once. Sequences were obtained from naive T cells sorted from blood. The receptors come from a man aged 50 to 60 in good health.

The sample holds a few counts of this clonotype. This rearrangement joins TRBV15 to TRBJ2-7; 8 nucleotides match TRBD2. Germline lookup yields CDR1 LNHNV and CDR2 YYDKDF (reference sequence). The CDR3 extends over 15 amino acids. V dropped 4 bases and J dropped 5; count of bases not matched to a gene: 10. The CDR3 is CATSNRTRLANEQYF. CDR3 nucleotides: TGTGCCACCAGCAACAGGACTAGACTAGCGAACGAGCAGTACTTC.

The V call is TRBV27, the J call TRBJ2-5, with TRBD1 as a possible D gene (5 bases). Trimming took off 1 base at V and 1 base at J, with 10 bases between the two ends. Germline V CDR1 and CDR2: MNHEY, SMNVEV (reference sequence). There are 15 residues in the CDR3. In nucleotides, the CDR3 is TGTGCCAGCAGTTTATTCGGCAGGGCCCAAGAGACCCAGTACTTC. Translation: CASSLFGRAQETQYF.

The chain links TRBV11-2 to TRBJ2-3; D ambiguous. V was clipped by 1 base and J by 5 bases, with 13 bases between them. Germline CDR1 reads SGHAT; CDR2 reads FQNNGV. CDR3 length equals 15 residues. CDR3 nucleotide sequence: TGTGCCAGCAGCTTAGGGCCGAGTCCTGAAGATACGCAGTATTTT. Its translation is CASSLGPSPEDTQYF.

The chain uses TRBV20-1 and TRBJ1-1; D possibly corresponds to TRBD1 (5 bases). Trimming stripped 6 bases from V and 4 bases from J, with 18 bases between. CDR3 size: 14 residues. Germline CDR1 reads DFQATT; CDR2 reads SNEGSKA (reference sequence). The CDR3: CSAPGPWLITEAFF. In nucleotides, the CDR3 is TGCAGTGCCCCGGGACCCTGGCTGATCACTGAAGCTTTCTTT.

This clonotype was recorded at least ten times. This chain joins TRBV4-3 and TRBJ2-1, with 9 bases lining up with TRBD2. CDR1 and CDR2 from the germline V gene are LGHNA and YSLEER. With V trimmed by 0 bases and J by 4 bases, 10 bases remained unmatched. The CDR3 is 18 amino acids. The CDR3 bases are TGCGCCAGCAGCCAAGATGGCTGGACTAGCGACAGGTACAATGAGCAGTTCTTC. It encodes CASSQDGWTSDRYNEQFF.

Many counts were recorded for this clonotype. The V and J genes are TRBV3-1 and TRBJ2-1, with a possible D match to TRBD2 (6 bases). CDR1 and CDR2 from the germline V gene are LGHDT and YNNKEL (reference sequence). The V end lost 1 base, the J end lost 7 bases, and 32 bases lay between the germline ends. This CDR3 spans 21 amino acids. The CDR3 DNA reads TGTGCCAGCAGCCAAGTACTGTTCTGGGGACCTGGAGGGAACACCGGGAATGAGCAGTTCTTC. Translated, it gives CASSQVLFWGPGGNTGNEQFF.

This clonotype was counted at least ten times. The chain joins TRBV6-2 or TRBV6-3 to TRBJ2-7; D remains unclear. V lost 1 base to trimming and J lost 5 bases, with 3 bases between them. Germline CDR1 reads MNHEY; CDR2 reads SVGEGT. The CDR3 sequence is 11 residues long. The CDR3 reads CASSYWDEQYF. CDR3 DNA sequence: TGTGCCAGCAGTTACTGGGACGAGCAGTACTTC.

The rearrangement links TRBV7-2 to TRBJ2-1; a weak D match, TRBD1 (7 bases). The V end was cut by 1 base, the J end by 0 bases, with 10 bases between. Germline CDR1 and CDR2: SGHTA and FQGNSA. This CDR3 comprises 16 residues. This CDR3 is CASSLGGDSSYNEQFF. Written as DNA, the CDR3 is TGTGCCAGCAGCTTAGGGGGGGACAGCTCCTACAATGAGCAGTTCTTC.

In its sample, this clonotype was seen many times. The rearrangement joins TRBV12-3 or TRBV12-4 to TRBJ1-2; a weak D match, TRBD1 (5 bases). The V gene lost 3 bases and the J gene lost 7 bases, with 15 bases spanning the gap. The CDR3 consists of 14 residues. CDR3: CASSLGGRRRGYTF. The CDR3 DNA follows: TGTGCCAGCAGTTTGGGGGGTCGGCGGCGTGGCTACACCTTC.

The gene calls are TRBV7-3 and TRBJ2-7; TRBD2 is a possible D gene (6 bases). The CDR3 is 14 residues long. Per the germline V gene, CDR1 is SGHTA and CDR2 is FQGTGA. With 1 base removed from V and 6 bases from J, the gap between germline ends came to 13 bases. CDR3 DNA sequence: TGTGCCAGCAGCTTAAATGGCGGGACCCGCGAGCAGTACTTC. As protein: CASSLNGGTREQYF.

CDR3 residues: CASSGTRTSLMHEQYF. The CDR3 region has the DNA TGTGCCAGCAGCGGAACCAGGACATCCCTCATGCACGAGCAGTACTTC. V usage is TRBV9 and J usage is TRBJ2-7, with D tentatively TRBD1 (5 bases). V shed 3 bases and J shed 5 bases, with 21 bases lying between them. Germline-derived CDR1 and CDR2 are SGDLS and YYNGEE. The CDR3 loop spans 16 amino acids.

In this sample, this clonotype turned up a few times. V and J are TRBV7-9 and TRBJ1-6; D remains ambiguous. Per the germline V gene, CDR1 is SEHNR and CDR2 is FQNEAQ (reference sequence). The germline V and J ends were trimmed by 7 bases and 0 bases, with 13 bases remaining between them. The CDR3 has 16 amino acids. The CDR3: CASTPAASSYNSPLHF. The CDR3 DNA reads as TGTGCCAGCACCCCGGCGGCTAGCTCCTATAATTCACCCCTCCACTTT.

CDR3 region: CASSLGTGEYEQYF. As DNA, the CDR3 is TGCGCCAGCAGCTTGGGGACAGGGGAGTACGAGCAGTACTTC. The chain joins TRBV5-1 to TRBJ2-7, with 9 bases lining up with TRBD1. V lost 0 bases to trimming and J lost 4 bases; unmatched junction nucleotides: 2. This CDR3 has 14 residues. CDR1 is SGHRS and CDR2 is YFSETQ in the germline V gene. Variable domain in full (rest from reference TRBV5-1 and TRBJ2-7): KAGVTQTPRYLIKTRGQQVTLSCSPISGHRSVSWYQQTPGQGLQFLFEYFSETQRNKGNFPGRFSGRQFSNSRSEMNVSTLELGDSALYLCASSLGTGEYEQYFGPGTRLTVT.